A single sample gave rise to the 12 T cell receptor beta chains below, sequenced in a study of metastatic and nonmetastatic thyroid tumors. Treatment of any kind had been given to no patient before thyroid surgery. TCRdb reassembled clones from the PCR reads with MiXCR. Of some 20,000 clones in the sample, roughly a third are singletons; the top ten hold 29%. Sequencing was done on a sample of tumor tissue. These receptors were obtained from a female donor with papillary thyroid cancer or a benign thyroid nodule (not recorded which). Some clones in this sample may be carry-over from other donors' samples.

This clone has a handful of counts. This chain connects TRBV6-2 or TRBV6-3 to TRBJ1-5; TRBD1 agrees at 11 bases. V shed 4 bases, J shed 4 bases, and the junction held 6 bases outside the gene matches. This CDR3 has 16 amino acids. Looked up from germline, CDR1 is MNHEY and CDR2 is SVGEGT. The CDR3 nucleotides read TGTGCCAGCAGTTTCCACCGGGACAGGGGGAATCAGCCCCAGCATTTT. Translation gives CASSFHRDRGNQPQHF.

This chain links TRBV20-1 with TRBJ1-1, with TRBD1 as a possible D gene (6 bases). This CDR3 has 12 residues. Germline CDR1 is DFQATT and CDR2 is SNEGSKA (reference sequence). The CDR3 DNA reads as TGCGGAATGGGACAACCGAACACTGAAGCTTTCTTT. Encoded protein: CGMGQPNTEAFF.

In its sample, this clone was seen many times. The V call is TRBV12-3 or TRBV12-4, the J call TRBJ1-1; D unclear. V lost 3 bases to trimming and J lost 1 base, with 9 bases between them. The length of the CDR3 is 14 residues. The CDR3 loop is CASSLVGRNTEAFF. The DNA of the CDR3 is TGTGCCAGCAGTTTGGTTGGGCGGAACACTGAAGCTTTCTTT.

This clone was found a few times. This chain links TRBV19 with TRBJ2-1; D gene ambiguous. Trimming pared 6 bases from V and 5 bases from J, leaving 17 bases between. CDR3 length equals 15 residues. Germline V gives CDR1 LNHDA, CDR2 SQIVND (reference sequence). In nucleotides, the CDR3 is TGTGCCAGTAGCAGAAGGGTTACAACCGACAATGAGCAGTTCTTC. It encodes CASSRRVTTDNEQFF. The full variable domain, its missing parts supplied by reference TRBV19 and TRBJ2-1, is DGGITQSPKYLFRKEGQNVTLSCEQNLNHDAMYWYRQDPGQGLRLIYYSQIVNDFQKGDIAEGYSVSREKKESFPLTVTSAQKNPTAFYLCASSRRVTTDNEQFFGPGTRLTVL.

This clone showed up just a few times. This chain connects TRBV12-3 or TRBV12-4 to TRBJ2-3, with 10 bases lining up with TRBD2. V was pared by 5 bases and J by 0 bases, with 5 bases of the junction left unmatched. There are 16 residues in the CDR3. The CDR3 is CASSPGLASSTDTQYF. The CDR3, as DNA: TGTGCCAGCAGTCCGGGACTAGCGTCTAGCACAGATACGCAGTATTTT.

The V call is TRBV7-2, the J call TRBJ2-1, with 13 bases that match TRBD2. The CDR3 runs 13 residues. Germline V gene data show CDR1 as SGHTA and CDR2 as FQGNSA. Trimming at V came to 4 bases and at J to 12 bases, leaving 3 bases not matched to a gene. CDR3 coding DNA: TGTGCCAGCAGCTACACTAGCGGGAGGGGGCAGTTCTTC. It translates to CASSYTSGRGQFF.

The gene calls are TRBV30 and TRBJ2-1; no clear D. Germline CDR1 reads GTSNPN; CDR2 reads SVGIG (reference sequence). V shed 0 bases and J shed 4 bases, with 7 bases lying between them. The CDR3 totals 13 residues. CDR3 in DNA: TGTGCCTGGAGTGTAGTAGATTACAATGAGCAGTTCTTC. It encodes CAWSVVDYNEQFF.

There are a few counts of this clone. Because the CDR3 is missing its conserved closing phenylalanine or tryptophan, this is likely a read error. The DNA is omitted, as the CDR3 cannot be located on it reliably, and the CDR3 follows TCRdb's listing. The chain couples TRBV12-3 or TRBV12-4 to TRBJ2-7; the D call of TRBD1 is as the table states it, not checked on the DNA. The CDR3 sequence runs 12 residues, both termini included. CDR3 sequence: CASSSSQGLLYS.

The chain uses TRBV15 and TRBJ2-2, with 7 bases aligning to TRBD2. Germline V gene data show CDR1 as LNHNV and CDR2 as YYDKDF (reference sequence). CDR3 length: 18 residues. The CDR3 loop is CAPPVEELTAGRTGELFF. Written as DNA, the CDR3 is TGTGCGCCACCAGTAGAGGAGCTTACAGCGGGGCGGACCGGGGAGCTGTTTTTT.

This clone was detected once. This sequence joins TRBV20-1 and TRBJ2-7; 7 nucleotides line up with TRBD1. After removal of 5 bases from V and 2 bases from J, the junction contained 6 bases not matched to a gene. Germline assignment: CDR1 DFQATT and CDR2 SNEGSKA (reference sequence). The CDR3 consists of 13 residues. The CDR3 DNA is TGCAGTGCTCCGGACAGGTTCACCTACGAGCAGTACTTC. Its translation: CSAPDRFTYEQYF.

This rearrangement joins TRBV11-3 to TRBJ2-5, with D possibly TRBD2 on 5 matching bases. CDR3 length: 14 amino acids. Germline CDR1 SGHNT, CDR2 YENEEA. V was trimmed by 3 bases and J by 2 bases, leaving 10 bases between them. Written as DNA, the CDR3 is TGTGCCAGCAGCTTCTCGGACTGGCAAGAGACCCAGTACTTC. It translates to CASSFSDWQETQYF. Full variable domain (missing parts from reference TRBV11-3 and TRBJ2-5): EAGVVQSPRYKIIEKKQPVAFWCNPISGHNTLYWYLQNLGQGPELLIRYENEEAVDDSQLPKDRFSAERLKGVDSTLKIQPAELGDSAVYLCASSFSDWQETQYFGPGTRLLVL.

The J gene is TRBJ2-2, the V gene TRBV5-1; TRBD2 agrees at 14 bases. The ends lost 1 base at V and 6 bases at J; junction bases unmatched: 8. Germline-derived CDR1 and CDR2 are SGHRS and YFSETQ. This CDR3 has 18 residues. The CDR3 sequence: CASSLIGTSGSRSGELFF. The CDR3 nucleotides read TGCGCCAGCAGCTTGATAGGGACTAGCGGGAGTAGGTCCGGGGAGCTGTTTTTT.